The clone carrying this T cell receptor beta chain was found a few times. As yet, its antigen is unknown. This specimen belongs to a study of T cells after yellow fever vaccination. UMIs were added to TCR cDNA along with a universal primer site when it was made by 5'RACE template switching. Each CDR3 protein gets one entry after TCRdb re-called the 5' RACE reads with MiXCR. The sample carries a few hundred thousand distinct CDR3 sequences, around 20% recorded once. Trimming cost V 6 bases and J 3 bases, with 9 bases left between them. The CDR3 runs 13 residues. Germline assignment: CDR1 LNHNV and CDR2 YYDKDF (reference sequence). General observations from the study: Post-booster samples contained most primary-vaccination clones (around 96% CD4, about 87% CD8).

This receptor was taken from a man aged 18 to 30 who received the YFV17D yellow fever vaccine. V is TRBV15 and J is TRBJ1-5; D is unresolved. The specimen was PBMCs, collected before the yellow fever booster vaccination. CDR3 sequence: CATRGNLNQPQHF. Written as DNA, the CDR3 is TGTGCCACCAGAGGAAACCTCAATCAGCCCCAGCATTTT.